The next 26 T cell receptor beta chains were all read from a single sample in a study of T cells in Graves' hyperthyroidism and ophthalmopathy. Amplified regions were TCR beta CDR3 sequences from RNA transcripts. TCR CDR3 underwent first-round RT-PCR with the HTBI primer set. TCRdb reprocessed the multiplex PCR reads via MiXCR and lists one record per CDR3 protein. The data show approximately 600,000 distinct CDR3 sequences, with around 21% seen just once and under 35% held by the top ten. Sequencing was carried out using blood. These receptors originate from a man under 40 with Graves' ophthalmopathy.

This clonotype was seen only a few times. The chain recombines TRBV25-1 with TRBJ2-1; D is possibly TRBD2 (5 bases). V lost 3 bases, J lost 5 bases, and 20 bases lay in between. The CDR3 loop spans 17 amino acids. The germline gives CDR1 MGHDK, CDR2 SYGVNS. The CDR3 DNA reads TGTGCCAGCAGTGATTCTGTGGTAAGCGGTGTAAACAATGAGCAGTTCTTC. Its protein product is CASSDSVVSGVNNEQFF.

The CDR3 coding sequence is TGTGCCAGCAGACTCGGGGTAGCGGGATCCGTTCAAGAGACCCAGTACTTC. This translates into CASRLGVAGSVQETQYF. The chain recombines TRBV27 with TRBJ2-5; 8 nucleotides line up with TRBD2. Germline loops: CDR1 MNHEY, CDR2 SMNVEV (reference sequence). This CDR3 region has 17 residues. The V segment lost 6 bases and the J segment 2 bases; nucleotides outside the gene matches: 14.

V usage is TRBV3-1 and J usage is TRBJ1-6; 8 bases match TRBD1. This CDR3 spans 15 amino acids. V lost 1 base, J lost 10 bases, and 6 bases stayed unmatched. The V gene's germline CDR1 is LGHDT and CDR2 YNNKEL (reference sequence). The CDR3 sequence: CASSQADRGGSPLHF. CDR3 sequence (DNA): TGTGCCAGCAGCCAAGCCGACAGGGGAGGCTCACCCCTCCACTTT. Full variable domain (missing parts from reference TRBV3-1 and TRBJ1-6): DTAVSQTPKYLVTQMGNDKSIKCEQNLGHDTMYWYKQDSKKFLKIMFSYNNKELIINETVPNRFSPKSPDKAHLNLHINSLELGDSAVYFCASSQADRGGSPLHFGNGTRLTVT.

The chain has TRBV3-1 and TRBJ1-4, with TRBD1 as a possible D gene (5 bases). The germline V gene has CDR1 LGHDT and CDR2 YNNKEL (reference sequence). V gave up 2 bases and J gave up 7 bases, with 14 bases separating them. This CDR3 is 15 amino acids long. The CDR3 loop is CASSQPGSGGEKLFF. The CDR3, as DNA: TGTGCCAGCAGCCAACCGGGCAGCGGGGGTGAAAAACTGTTTTTT.

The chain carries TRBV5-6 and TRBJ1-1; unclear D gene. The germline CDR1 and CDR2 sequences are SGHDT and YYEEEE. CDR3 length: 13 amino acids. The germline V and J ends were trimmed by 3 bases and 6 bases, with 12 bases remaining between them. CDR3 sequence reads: CASSWYSGAEAFF. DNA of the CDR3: TGTGCCAGCAGCTGGTACAGCGGCGCTGAAGCTTTCTTT.

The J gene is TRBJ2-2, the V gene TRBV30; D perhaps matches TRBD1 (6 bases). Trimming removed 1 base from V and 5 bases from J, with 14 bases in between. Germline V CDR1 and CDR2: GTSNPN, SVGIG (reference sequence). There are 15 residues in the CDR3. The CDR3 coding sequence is TGTGCCTGGAGTGCAGACAGAGGGGGAACCGGGGAGCTGTTTTTT. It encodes CAWSADRGGTGELFF.

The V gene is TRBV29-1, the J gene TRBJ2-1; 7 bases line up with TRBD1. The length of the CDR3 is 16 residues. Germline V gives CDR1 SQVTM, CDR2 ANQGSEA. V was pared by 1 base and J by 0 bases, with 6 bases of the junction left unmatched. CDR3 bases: TGCAGCGTTGAAGGCTCAGCAGGGGGCTCCTACAATGAGCAGTTCTTC. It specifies CSVEGSAGGSYNEQFF.

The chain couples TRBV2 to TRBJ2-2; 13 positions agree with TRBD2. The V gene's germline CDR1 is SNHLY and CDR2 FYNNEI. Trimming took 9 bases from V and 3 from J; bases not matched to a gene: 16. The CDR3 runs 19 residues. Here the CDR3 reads CASWGLAGSVPSDTGELFF. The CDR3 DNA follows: TGTGCCAGTTGGGGACTAGCGGGATCAGTACCCTCGGACACCGGGGAGCTGTTTTTT.

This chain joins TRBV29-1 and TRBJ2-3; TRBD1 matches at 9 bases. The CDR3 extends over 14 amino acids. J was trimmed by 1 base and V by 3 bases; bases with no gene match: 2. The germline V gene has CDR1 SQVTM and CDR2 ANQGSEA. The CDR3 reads CSVDWTGGTDTQYF. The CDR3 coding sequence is TGCAGCGTTGACTGGACAGGGGGCACAGATACGCAGTATTTT.

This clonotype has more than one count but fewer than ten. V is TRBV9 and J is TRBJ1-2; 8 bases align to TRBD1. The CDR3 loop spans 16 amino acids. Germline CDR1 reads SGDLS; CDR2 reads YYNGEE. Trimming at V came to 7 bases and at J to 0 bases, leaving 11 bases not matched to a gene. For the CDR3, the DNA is TGTGCCAGCGCCCCCGGGACAGGCGTAGCTAACTATGGCTACACCTTC. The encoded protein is CASAPGTGVANYGYTF.

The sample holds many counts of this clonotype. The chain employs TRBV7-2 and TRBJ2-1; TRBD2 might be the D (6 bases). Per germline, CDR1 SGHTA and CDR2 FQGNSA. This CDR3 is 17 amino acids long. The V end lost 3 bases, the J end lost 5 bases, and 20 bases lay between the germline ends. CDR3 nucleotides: TGTGCCAGCAGCTTTCGCCCCGGGAGAGGGGTGGACAATGAGCAGTTCTTC. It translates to CASSFRPGRGVDNEQFF.

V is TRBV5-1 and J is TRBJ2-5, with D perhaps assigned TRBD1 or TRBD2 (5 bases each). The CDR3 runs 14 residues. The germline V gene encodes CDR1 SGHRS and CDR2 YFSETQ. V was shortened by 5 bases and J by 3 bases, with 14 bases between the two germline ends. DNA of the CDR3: TGCGCCAGCAGAGTGGGAGAGGGGAAAGAGACCCAGTACTTC. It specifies CASRVGEGKETQYF. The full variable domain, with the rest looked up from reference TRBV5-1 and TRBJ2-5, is KAGVTQTPRYLIKTRGQQVTLSCSPISGHRSVSWYQQTPGQGLQFLFEYFSETQRNKGNFPGRFSGRQFSNSRSEMNVSTLELGDSALYLCASRVGEGKETQYFGPGTRLLVL.

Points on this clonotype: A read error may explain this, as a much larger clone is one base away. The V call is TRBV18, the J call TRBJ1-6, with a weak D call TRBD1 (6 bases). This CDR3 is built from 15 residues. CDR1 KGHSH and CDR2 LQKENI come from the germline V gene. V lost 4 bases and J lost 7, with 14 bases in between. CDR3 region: CASSLQDSFNSPLHF. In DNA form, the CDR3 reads TGTGCCAGCTCACTGCAGGACAGTTTCAATTCACCCCTCCACTTT.

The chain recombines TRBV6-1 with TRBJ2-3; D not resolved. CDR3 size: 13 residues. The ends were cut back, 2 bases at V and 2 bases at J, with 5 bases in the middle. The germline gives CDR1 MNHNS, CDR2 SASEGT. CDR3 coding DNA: TGTGCCAGCAGTGAAACAGACACAGATACGCAGTATTTT. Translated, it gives CASSETDTDTQYF.

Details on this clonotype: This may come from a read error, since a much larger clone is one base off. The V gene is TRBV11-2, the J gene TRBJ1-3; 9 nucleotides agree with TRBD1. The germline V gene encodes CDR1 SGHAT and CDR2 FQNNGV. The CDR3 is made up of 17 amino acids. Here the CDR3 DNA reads TGTGCCAGCAGCCTGGGGACAGGGACTTACTCTGGAAACGCCATATATTTT. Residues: CASSLGTGTYSGNAIYF. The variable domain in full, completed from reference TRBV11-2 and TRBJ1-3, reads EAGVAQSPRYKIIEKRQSVAFWCNPISGHATLYWYQQILGQGPKLLIQFQNNGVVDDSQLPKDRFSAERLKGVDSTLKIQPAKLEDSAVYLCASSLGTGTYSGNAIYFGEGSWLTVV.

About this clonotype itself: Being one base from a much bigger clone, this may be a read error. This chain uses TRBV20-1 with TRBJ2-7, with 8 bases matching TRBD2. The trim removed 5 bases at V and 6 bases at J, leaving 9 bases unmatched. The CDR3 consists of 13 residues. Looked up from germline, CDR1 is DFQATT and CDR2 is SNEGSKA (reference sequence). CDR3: CSAPGGAGCEQYF. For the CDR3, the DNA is TGCAGTGCTCCCGGGGGGGCAGGGTGCGAGCAGTACTTC.

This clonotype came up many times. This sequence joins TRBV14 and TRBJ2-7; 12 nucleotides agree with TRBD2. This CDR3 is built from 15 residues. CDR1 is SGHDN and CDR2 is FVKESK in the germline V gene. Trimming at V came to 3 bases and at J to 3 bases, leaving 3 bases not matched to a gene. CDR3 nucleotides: TGTGCCAGCAGCCACCAGACTAGCGGGAGCTACGAGCAGTACTTC. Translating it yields CASSHQTSGSYEQYF.

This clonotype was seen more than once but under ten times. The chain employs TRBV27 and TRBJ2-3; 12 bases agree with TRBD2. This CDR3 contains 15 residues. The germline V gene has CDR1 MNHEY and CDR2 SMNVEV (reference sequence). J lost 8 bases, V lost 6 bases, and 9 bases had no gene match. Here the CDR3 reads CASRQLAGGAVTQYF. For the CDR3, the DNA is TGTGCCAGCAGACAACTAGCGGGAGGCGCCGTTACGCAGTATTTT.

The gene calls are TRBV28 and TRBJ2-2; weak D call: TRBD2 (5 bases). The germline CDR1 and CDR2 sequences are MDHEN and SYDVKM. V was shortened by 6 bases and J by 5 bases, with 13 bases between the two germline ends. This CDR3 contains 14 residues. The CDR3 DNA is TGTGCCAGCAGACCTCCCCTAGCTACCGGGGAGCTGTTTTTT. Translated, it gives CASRPPLATGELFF.

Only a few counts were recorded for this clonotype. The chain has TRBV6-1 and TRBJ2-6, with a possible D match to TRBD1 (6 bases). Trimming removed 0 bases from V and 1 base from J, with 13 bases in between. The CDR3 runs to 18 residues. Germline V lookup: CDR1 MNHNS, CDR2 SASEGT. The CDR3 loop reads CASSEALGHPSGANVLTF. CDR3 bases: TGTGCCAGCAGTGAAGCGCTGGGACACCCGTCTGGGGCCAACGTCCTGACTTTC.

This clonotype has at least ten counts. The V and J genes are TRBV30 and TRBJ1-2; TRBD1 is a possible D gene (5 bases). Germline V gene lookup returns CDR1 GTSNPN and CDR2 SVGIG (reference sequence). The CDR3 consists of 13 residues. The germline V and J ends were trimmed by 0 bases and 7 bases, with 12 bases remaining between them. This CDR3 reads CAWSVSRDGGYTF. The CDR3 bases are TGTGCCTGGAGTGTATCCAGGGACGGTGGCTACACCTTC.

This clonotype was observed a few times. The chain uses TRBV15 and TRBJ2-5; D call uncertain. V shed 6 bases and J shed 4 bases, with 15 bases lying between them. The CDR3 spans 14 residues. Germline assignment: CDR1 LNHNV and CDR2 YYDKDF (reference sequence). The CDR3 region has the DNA TGTGCCACCAGGGCAGGTAGCAGTAGAGAGACCCAGTACTTC. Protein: CATRAGSSRETQYF.

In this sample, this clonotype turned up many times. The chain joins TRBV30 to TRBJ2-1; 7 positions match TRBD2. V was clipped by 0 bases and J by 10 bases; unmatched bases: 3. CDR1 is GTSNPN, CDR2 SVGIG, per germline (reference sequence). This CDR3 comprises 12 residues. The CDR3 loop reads CAWSVGDYEQFF. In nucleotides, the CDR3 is TGTGCCTGGAGTGTAGGGGACTACGAGCAGTTCTTC.

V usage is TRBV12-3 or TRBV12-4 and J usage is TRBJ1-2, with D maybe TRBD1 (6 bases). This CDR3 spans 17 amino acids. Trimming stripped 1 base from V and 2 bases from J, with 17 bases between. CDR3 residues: CASSLERGGGPNYGYTF. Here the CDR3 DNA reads TGTGCCAGCAGTTTAGAGCGAGGGGGAGGGCCGAACTATGGCTACACCTTC.

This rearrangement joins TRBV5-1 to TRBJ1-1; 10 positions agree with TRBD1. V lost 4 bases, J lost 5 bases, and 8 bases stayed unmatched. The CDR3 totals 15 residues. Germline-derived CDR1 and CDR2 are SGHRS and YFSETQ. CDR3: CASSPTGGWNTEAFF. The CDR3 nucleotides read TGCGCCAGCAGCCCGACAGGGGGCTGGAATACTGAAGCTTTCTTT. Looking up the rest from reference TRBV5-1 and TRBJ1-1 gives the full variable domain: KAGVTQTPRYLIKTRGQQVTLSCSPISGHRSVSWYQQTPGQGLQFLFEYFSETQRNKGNFPGRFSGRQFSNSRSEMNVSTLELGDSALYLCASSPTGGWNTEAFFGQGTRLTVV.

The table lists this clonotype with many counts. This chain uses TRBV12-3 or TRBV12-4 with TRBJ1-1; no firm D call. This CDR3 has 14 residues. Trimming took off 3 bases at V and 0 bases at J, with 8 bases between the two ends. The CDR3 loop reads CASSFGGLNTEAFF. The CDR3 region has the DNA TGTGCCAGCAGTTTTGGCGGCTTGAACACTGAAGCTTTCTTT.